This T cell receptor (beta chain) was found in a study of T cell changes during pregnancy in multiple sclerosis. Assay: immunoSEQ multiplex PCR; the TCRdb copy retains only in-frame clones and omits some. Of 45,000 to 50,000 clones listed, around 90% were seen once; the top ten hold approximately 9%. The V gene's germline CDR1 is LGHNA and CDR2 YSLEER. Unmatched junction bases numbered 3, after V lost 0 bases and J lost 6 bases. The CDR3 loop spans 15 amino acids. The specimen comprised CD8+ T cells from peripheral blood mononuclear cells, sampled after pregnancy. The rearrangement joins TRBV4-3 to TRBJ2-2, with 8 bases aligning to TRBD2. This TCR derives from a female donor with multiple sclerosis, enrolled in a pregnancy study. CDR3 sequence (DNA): TGCGCCAGCAGCCAAGAGAACGGGGGGGCCGGGGAGCTGTTTTTT. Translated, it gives CASSQENGGAGELFF.